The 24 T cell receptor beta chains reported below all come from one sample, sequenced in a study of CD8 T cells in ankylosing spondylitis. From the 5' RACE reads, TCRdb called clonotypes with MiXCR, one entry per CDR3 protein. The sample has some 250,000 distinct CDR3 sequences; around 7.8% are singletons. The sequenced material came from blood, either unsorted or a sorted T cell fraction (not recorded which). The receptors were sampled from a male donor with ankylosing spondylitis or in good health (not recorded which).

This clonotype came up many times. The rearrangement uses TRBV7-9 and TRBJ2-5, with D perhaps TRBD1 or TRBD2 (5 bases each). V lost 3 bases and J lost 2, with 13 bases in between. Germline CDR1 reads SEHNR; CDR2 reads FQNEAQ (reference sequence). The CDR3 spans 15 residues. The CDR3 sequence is CASSFVGREQETQYF. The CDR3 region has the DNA TGTGCCAGCAGCTTTGTTGGCAGGGAGCAAGAGACCCAGTACTTC.

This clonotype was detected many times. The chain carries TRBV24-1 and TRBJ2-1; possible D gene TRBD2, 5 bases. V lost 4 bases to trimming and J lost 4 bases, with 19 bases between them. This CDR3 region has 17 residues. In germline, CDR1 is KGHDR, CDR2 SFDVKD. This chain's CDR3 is CATSDRGRTWGYNEQFF. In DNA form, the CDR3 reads TGTGCCACCAGTGACAGAGGACGGACTTGGGGATACAATGAGCAGTTCTTC.

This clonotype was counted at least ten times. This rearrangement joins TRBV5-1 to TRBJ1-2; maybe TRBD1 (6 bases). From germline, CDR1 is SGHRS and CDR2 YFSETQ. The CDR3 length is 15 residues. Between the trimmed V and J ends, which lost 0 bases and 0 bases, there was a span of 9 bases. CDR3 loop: CASSLEGDPNYGYTF. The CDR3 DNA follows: TGCGCCAGCAGCTTGGAGGGGGATCCTAACTATGGCTACACCTTC.

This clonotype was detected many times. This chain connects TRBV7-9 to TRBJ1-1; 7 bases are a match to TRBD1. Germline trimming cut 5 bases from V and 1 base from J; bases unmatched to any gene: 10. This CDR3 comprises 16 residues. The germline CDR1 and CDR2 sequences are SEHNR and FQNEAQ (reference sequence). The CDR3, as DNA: TGTGCCAGCAGCCTGCCCGTGGGACAGACGAACACTGAAGCTTTCTTT. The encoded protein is CASSLPVGQTNTEAFF.

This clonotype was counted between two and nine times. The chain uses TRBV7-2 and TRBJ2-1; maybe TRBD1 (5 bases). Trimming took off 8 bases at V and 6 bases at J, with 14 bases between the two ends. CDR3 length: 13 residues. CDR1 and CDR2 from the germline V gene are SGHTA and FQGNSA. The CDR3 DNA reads TGTGCCAGCCGTAGACAGATCCTCAATGAGCAGTTCTTC. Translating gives CASRRQILNEQFF.

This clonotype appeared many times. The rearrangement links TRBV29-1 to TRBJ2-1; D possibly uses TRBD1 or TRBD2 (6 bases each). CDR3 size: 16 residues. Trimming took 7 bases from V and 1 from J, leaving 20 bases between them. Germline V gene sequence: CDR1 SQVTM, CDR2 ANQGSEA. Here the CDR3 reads CSASGEAGFSYNEQFF. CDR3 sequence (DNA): TGCAGCGCCTCAGGGGAGGCGGGGTTTTCCTACAATGAGCAGTTCTTC.

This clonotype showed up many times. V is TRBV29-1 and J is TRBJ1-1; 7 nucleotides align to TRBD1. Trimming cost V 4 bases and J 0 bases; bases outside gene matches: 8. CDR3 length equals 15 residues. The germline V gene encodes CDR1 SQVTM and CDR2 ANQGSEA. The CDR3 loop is CSVGGGDSMNTEAFF. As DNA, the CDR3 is TGCAGCGTTGGAGGAGGGGACAGCATGAACACTGAAGCTTTCTTT. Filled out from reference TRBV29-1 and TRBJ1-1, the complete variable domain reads SAVISQKPSRDICQRGTSLTIQCQVDSQVTMMFWYRQQPGQSLTLIATANQGSEATYESGFVIDKFPISRPNLTFSTLTVSNMSPEDSSIYLCSVGGGDSMNTEAFFGQGTRLTVV.

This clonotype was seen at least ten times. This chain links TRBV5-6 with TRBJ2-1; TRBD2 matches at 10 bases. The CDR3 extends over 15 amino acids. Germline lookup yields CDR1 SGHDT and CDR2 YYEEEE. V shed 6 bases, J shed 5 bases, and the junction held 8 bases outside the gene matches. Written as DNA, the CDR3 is TGTGCCAGCAACTCTCGGACTAGCGGTAACAATGAGCAGTTCTTC. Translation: CASNSRTSGNNEQFF.

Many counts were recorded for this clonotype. CDR3 DNA: TGTGCCAGCAGTCCGACTTCAGGGTGGACTGAAGCTTTCTTT. It codes for CASSPTSGWTEAFF. This rearrangement joins TRBV12-3 or TRBV12-4 to TRBJ1-1, with a possible D match to TRBD1 (5 bases). Between the trimmed V and J ends, which lost 5 bases and 5 bases, there was a span of 15 bases. The CDR3 covers 14 residues.

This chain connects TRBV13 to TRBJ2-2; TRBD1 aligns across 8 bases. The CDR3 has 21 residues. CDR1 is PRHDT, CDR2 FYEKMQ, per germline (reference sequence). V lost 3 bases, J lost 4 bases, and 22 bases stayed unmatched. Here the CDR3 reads CASSFGFLGQGLMASTGELFF. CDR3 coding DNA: TGTGCCAGCAGCTTCGGTTTCCTCGGACAGGGTTTAATGGCGAGCACCGGGGAGCTGTTTTTT.

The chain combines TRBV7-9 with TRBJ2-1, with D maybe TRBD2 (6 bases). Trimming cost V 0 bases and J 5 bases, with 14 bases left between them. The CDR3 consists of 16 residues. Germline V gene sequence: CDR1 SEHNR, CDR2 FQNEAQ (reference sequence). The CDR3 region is CASSLAGTPPDNEQFF. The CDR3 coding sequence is TGTGCCAGCAGCTTAGCCGGGACTCCTCCAGACAATGAGCAGTTCTTC.

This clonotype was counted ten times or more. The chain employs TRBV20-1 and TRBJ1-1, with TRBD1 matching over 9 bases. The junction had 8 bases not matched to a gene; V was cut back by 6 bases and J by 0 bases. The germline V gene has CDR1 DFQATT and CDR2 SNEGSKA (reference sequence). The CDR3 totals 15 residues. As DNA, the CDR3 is TGCAGTGCCAGGAAGGGACAGGGCATGAACACTGAAGCTTTCTTT. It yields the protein CSARKGQGMNTEAFF.

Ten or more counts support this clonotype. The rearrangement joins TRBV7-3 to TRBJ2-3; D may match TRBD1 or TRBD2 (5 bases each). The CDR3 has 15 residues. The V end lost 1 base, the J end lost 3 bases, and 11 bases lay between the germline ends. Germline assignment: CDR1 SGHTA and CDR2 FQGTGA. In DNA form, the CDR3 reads TGTGCCAGCAGCTTAATGGGGACCCCGACAGATACGCAGTATTTT. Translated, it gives CASSLMGTPTDTQYF. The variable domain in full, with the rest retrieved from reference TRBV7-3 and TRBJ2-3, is GAGVSQTPSNKVTEKGKYVELRCDPISGHTALYWYRQSLGQGPEFLIYFQGTGAADDSGLPNDRFFAVRPEGSVSTLKIQRTERGDSAVYLCASSLMGTPTDTQYFGPGTRLTVL.

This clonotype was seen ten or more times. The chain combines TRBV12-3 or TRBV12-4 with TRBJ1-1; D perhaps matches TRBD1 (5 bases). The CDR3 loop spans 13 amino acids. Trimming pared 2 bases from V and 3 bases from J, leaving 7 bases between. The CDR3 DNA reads TGTGCCAGCAGTTTATTAGGGGACACTGAAGCTTTCTTT. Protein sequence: CASSLLGDTEAFF.

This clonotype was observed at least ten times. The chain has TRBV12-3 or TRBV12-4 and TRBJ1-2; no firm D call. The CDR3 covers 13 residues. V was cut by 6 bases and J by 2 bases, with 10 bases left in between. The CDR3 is CASRSTANYGYTF. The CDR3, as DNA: TGTGCCAGCAGATCGACGGCGAACTATGGCTACACCTTC.

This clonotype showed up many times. CDR3 bases: TGTGCCAGCAGTTCCGGACTAGCGGGGGAGTATACGCAGTATTTT. Protein: CASSSGLAGEYTQYF. This chain joins TRBV6-5 and TRBJ2-3, with TRBD2 identical over 13 bases. The CDR3 consists of 15 residues. CDR1 and CDR2 (germline): MNHEY, SVGAGI. Losses at the gene ends were 4 bases for V and 7 bases for J; bases not matched to a gene: 5.

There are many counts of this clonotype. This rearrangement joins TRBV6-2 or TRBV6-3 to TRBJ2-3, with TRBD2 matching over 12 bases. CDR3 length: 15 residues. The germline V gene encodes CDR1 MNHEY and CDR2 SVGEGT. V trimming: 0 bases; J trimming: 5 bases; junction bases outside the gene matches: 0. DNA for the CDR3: TGTGCCAGCAGTTACTCGACTAGCGGGGGAGATACGCAGTATTTT. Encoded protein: CASSYSTSGGDTQYF.

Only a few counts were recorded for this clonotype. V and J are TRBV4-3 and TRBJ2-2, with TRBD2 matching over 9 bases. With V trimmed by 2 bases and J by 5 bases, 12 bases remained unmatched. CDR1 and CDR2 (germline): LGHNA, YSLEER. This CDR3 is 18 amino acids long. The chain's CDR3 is CASSQQTAGREGTGELFF. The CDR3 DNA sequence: TGCGCCAGCAGCCAACAAACCGCTGGGCGGGAGGGGACCGGGGAGCTGTTTTTT.

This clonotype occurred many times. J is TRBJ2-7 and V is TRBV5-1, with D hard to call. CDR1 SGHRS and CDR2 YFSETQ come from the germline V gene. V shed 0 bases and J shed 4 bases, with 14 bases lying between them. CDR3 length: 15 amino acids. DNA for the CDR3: TGCGCCAGCAGCTTGGTTCGCGGCACCTTTTACGAGCAGTACTTC. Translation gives CASSLVRGTFYEQYF.

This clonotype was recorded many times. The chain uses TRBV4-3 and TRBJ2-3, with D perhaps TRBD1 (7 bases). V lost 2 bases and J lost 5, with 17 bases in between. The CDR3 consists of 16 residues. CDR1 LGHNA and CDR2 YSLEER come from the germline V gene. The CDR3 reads CASSQSGQRGGDTQYF. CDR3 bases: TGCGCCAGCAGCCAATCGGGACAGAGGGGAGGAGATACGCAGTATTTT.

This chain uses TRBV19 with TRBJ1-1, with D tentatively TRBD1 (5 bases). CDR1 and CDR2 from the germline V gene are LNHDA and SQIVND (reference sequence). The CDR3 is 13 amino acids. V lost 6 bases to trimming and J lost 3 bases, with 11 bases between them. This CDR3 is CASSRGLYTEAFF. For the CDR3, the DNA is TGTGCCAGTAGCCGGGGACTTTACACTGAAGCTTTCTTT.

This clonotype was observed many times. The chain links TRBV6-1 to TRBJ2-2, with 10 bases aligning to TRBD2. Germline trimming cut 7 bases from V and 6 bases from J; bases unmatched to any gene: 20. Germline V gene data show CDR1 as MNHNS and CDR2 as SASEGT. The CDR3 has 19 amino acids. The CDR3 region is CASTPKRGRPSGSSGELFF. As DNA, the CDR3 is TGTGCCAGCACTCCGAAAAGAGGGCGGCCTAGCGGGAGCTCCGGGGAGCTGTTTTTT.

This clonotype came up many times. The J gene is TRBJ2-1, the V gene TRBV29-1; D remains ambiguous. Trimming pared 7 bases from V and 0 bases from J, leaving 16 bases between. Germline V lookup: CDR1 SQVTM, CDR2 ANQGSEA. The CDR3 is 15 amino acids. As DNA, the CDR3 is TGCAGCGCCGCCCAAGGGAAGAGCTCCTACAATGAGCAGTTCTTC. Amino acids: CSAAQGKSSYNEQFF.

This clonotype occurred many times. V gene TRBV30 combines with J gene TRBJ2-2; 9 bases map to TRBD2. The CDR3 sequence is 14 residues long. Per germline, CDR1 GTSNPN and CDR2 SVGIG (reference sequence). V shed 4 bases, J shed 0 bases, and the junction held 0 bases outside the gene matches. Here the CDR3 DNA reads TGTGCCTGGACTAGCGGGACGAACACCGGGGAGCTGTTTTTT. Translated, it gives CAWTSGTNTGELFF.